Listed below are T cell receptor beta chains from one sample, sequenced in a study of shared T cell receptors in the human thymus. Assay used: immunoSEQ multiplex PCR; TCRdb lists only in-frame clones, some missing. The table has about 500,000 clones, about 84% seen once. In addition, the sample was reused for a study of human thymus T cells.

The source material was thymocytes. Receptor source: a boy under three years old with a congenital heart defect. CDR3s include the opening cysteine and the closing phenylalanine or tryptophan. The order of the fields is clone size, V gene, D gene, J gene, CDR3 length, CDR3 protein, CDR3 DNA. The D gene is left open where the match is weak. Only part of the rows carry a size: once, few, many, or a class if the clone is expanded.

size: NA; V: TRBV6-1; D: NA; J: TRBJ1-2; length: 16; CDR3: CASSKAPGVGGYGYTF; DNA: TGTGCCAGCAGTAAAGCCCCAGGGGTAGGCGGCTATGGCTACACCTTC
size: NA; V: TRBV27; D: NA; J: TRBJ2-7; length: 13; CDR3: CASSLQGSYEQYF; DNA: TGTGCCAGCAGTCTACAGGGCTCCTACGAGCAGTACTTC
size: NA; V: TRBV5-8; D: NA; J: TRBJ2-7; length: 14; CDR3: CASSLRGGTYEQYF; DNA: TGTGCCAGCAGCTTGCGGGGAGGAACCTACGAGCAGTACTTC
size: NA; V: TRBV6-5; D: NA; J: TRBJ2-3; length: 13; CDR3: CASSYPSGDPQYF; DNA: TGTGCCAGCAGTTACCCCTCCGGAGATCCGCAGTATTTT
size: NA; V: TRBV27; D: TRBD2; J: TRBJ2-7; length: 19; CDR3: CASSHHQASGLLLYYEQYF; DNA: TGTGCCAGCAGTCACCATCAAGCTAGCGGCTTACTACTCTACTACGAGCAGTACTTC
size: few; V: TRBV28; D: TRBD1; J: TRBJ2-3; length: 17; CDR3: CASSSTGGGGFADTQYF; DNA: TGTGCCAGCAGTTCAACAGGGGGCGGAGGGTTCGCAGATACGCAGTATTTT
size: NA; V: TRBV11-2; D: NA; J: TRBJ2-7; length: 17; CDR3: CASSFRGGGRGSYEQYF; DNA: TGTGCCAGCAGCTTCAGGGGTGGGGGACGGGGCTCCTACGAGCAGTACTTC
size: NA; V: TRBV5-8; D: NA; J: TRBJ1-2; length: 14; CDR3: CASIDPDSYYGYTF; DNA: TGTGCCAGCATCGACCCCGACAGTTACTATGGCTACACCTTC
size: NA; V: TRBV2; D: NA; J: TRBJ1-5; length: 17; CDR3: CASSGPPTTYSNQPQHF; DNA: TGTGCCAGCAGTGGCCCCCCGACTACCTATAGCAATCAGCCCCAGCATTTT
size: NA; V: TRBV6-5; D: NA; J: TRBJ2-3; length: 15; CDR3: CASTTKRISTDTQYF; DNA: TGTGCCAGCACCACTAAGCGGATTAGCACAGATACGCAGTATTTT
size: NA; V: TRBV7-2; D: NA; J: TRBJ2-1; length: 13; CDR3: CASSLETGEKQFF; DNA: TGTGCCAGCAGCTTAGAAACGGGGGAGAAGCAGTTCTTC
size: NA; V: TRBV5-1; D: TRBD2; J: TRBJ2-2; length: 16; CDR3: CASSLAGLAGTGELFF; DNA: TGCGCCAGCAGCTTGGCCGGACTAGCGGGCACCGGGGAGCTGTTTTTT
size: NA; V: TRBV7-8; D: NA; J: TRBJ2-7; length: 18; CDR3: CASSLGGGIQGGSYEQYF; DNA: TGTGCCAGCAGCTTAGGGGGGGGCATCCAGGGAGGCTCCTACGAGCAGTACTTC
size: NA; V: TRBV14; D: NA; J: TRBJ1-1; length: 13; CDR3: CASSQPQGTEAFF; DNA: TGTGCCAGCAGCCAACCTCAGGGGACTGAAGCTTTCTTT
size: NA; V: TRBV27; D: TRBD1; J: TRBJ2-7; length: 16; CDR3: CASSPTSQGVSYEQYF; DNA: TGTGCCAGCAGTCCGACCTCGCAGGGGGTGTCCTACGAGCAGTACTTC
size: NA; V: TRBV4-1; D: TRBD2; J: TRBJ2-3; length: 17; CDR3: CASSQGGRDYLTDTQYF; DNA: TGCGCCAGCAGCCAGGGGGGACGGGACTACCTCACAGATACGCAGTATTTT
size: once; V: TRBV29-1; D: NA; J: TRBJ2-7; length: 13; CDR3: CSVLSQDSYEQYF; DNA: TGCAGCGTACTGTCACAGGATTCCTACGAGCAGTACTTC
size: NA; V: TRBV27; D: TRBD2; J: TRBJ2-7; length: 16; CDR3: CASSRGTSGGKCEQYF; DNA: TGTGCCAGCAGTCGCGGGACTAGCGGAGGGAAGTGCGAGCAGTACTTC
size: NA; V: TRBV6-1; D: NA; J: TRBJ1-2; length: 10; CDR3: CAVAAYGYTF; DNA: TGTGCCGTAGCTGCCTATGGCTACACCTTC
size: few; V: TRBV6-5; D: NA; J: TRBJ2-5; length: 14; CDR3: CAAAISGTTGTQYF; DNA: TGTGCCGCTGCAATCTCGGGAACAACTGGGACCCAGTACTTC
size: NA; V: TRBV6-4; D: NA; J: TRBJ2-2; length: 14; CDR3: CASSDNPGTGELFF; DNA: TGTGCCAGCAGTGACAATCCGGGCACCGGGGAGCTGTTTTTT
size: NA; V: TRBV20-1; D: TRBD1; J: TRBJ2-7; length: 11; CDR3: CSDTGGYEQYF; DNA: TGCAGTGATACAGGGGGCTACGAGCAGTACTTC
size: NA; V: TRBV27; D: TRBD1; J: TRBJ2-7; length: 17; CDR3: CASSPGGQGRRRYEQYF; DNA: TGTGCCAGCAGTCCAGGGGGACAGGGGCGGCGTCGGTACGAGCAGTACTTC
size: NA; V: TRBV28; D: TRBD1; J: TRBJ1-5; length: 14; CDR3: CATSYRGINQPQHF; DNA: TGTGCCACCTCTTACAGGGGGATCAATCAGCCCCAGCATTTT
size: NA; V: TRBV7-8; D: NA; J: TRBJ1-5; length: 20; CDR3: CASSLGGRDMFVGEDQPQHF; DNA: TGTGCCAGCAGCTTAGGAGGGAGGGATATGTTTGTGGGGGAAGATCAGCCCCAGCATTTT
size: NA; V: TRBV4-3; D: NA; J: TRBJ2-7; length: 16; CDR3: CASSQDGLGGGYEQYF; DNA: TGCGCCAGCAGCCAAGACGGCCTGGGAGGGGGTTACGAGCAGTACTTC
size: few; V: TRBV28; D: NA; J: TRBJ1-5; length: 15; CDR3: CASSRPGGREQPQHF; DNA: TGTGCCAGCAGTCGCCCCGGGGGGCGGGAGCAGCCCCAGCATTTT
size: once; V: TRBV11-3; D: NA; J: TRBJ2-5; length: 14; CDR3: CASSLRVRSETQYF; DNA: TGTGCCAGCAGCTTGCGGGTCCGGTCTGAGACCCAGTACTTC
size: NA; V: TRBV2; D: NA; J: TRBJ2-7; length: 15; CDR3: CASTQGYGTSYEQYF; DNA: TGTGCCAGCACACAGGGTTATGGAACGAGCTACGAGCAGTACTTC
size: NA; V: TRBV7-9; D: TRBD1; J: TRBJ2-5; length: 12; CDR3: CASGQGQETQYF; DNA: TGTGCCAGTGGACAGGGACAAGAGACCCAGTACTTC
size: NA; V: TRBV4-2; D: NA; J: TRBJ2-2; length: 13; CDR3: CASSQQVTGELFF; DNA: TGTGCCAGCAGCCAGCAGGTTACCGGGGAGCTGTTTTTT
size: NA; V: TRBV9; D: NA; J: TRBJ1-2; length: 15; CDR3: CASSVDGGRDYGYTF; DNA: TGTGCCAGCAGCGTAGACGGCGGGCGGGACTATGGCTACACCTTC
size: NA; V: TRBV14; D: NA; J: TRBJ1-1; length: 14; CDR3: CASSQVALNTEAFF; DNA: TGTGCCAGCAGCCAAGTGGCCTTGAACACTGAAGCTTTCTTT
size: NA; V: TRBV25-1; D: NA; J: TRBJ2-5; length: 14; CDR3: CASGRGGPEETQYF; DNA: TGTGCCAGCGGGAGGGGGGGTCCTGAAGAGACCCAGTACTTC